This is a list of T cell receptor beta chains from one sample in a study of regulatory T cells in long-lasting Graves disease. TCRdb passed the multiplex PCR reads through MiXCR, listing each CDR3 protein once. The top ten clones hold just over 20% of a sample with 360,000 or so distinct CDR3 sequences, around 15% of them seen once. Another study also made use of these data, one on T cells in Graves' hyperthyroidism and ophthalmopathy.

The sample here was peripheral blood mononuclear cells (PBMCs), taken at new diagnosis, from a patient treated with antithyroid drugs. These receptors all stem from a woman aged 18 to 35 with Graves disease. CDR3s include the opening cysteine and the closing phenylalanine or tryptophan. A D gene is named only where the DNA matches it firmly. Expanded clones are given a class, and other clones once, few, many or no size at all.

abundance	d_gene	v_gene	j_gene	CDR3nt	CDR3aa
.	.	TRBV11-2	TRBJ1-1	TGTGCCAGCAGCTTAATCAGTACTGAAGCTTTCTTT	CASSLISTEAFF
.	.	TRBV10-2	TRBJ1-2	TGCGCCAGCAGGGACCGCCTGGGGGGCTACACCTTC	CASRDRLGGYTF
many	.	TRBV5-1	TRBJ1-1	TGCGCCAGCAGCTTGGACGGCCCGGGGGGCACTGAAGCTTTCTTT	CASSLDGPGGTEAFF
many	TRBD2	TRBV3-1	TRBJ2-7	TGTGCCAGCAGCCAAGATCTTGTAAGCGGGAGCCACGAGCAGTACTTC	CASSQDLVSGSHEQYF
many	.	TRBV10-3	TRBJ1-1	TGTGCCATCAGTGAGGAGAGGCGGGACACTGAAGCTTTCTTT	CAISEERRDTEAFF
many	.	TRBV6-2/TRBV6-3	TRBJ2-5	TGTGCCAGCAGTTACAGCCCAGCACAAGAGACCCAGTACTTC	CASSYSPAQETQYF
few	.	TRBV6-2/TRBV6-3	TRBJ1-2	TGTGCCAGCAGTTACTCGCGGGGATCTAACTATGGCTACACCTTC	CASSYSRGSNYGYTF
many	TRBD2	TRBV11-1	TRBJ2-7	TGTGCCAGCAGCAAGAGCGGGAGAATCTACGAGCAGTACTTC	CASSKSGRIYEQYF
many	.	TRBV5-1	TRBJ2-7	TGCGCCAGCAGCTTGGGTGGGCATGGCATGTCCGAGCAGTACTTC	CASSLGGHGMSEQYF
.	TRBD2	TRBV11-2	TRBJ2-1	TGTGCCAGCAGCATACTAGCGGGGCCCATACCGGAGCAGTTCTTC	CASSILAGPIPEQFF
many	.	TRBV7-2	TRBJ2-5	TGTGCCAGCAGCTTAGCCGGGGGAGAGACCCAGTACTTC	CASSLAGGETQYF
many	.	TRBV6-2/TRBV6-3	TRBJ2-2	TGTGCCAGCAGTTATCGGCTAGCTGTCACCGGGGAGCTGTTTTTT	CASSYRLAVTGELFF
.	TRBD2	TRBV11-2	TRBJ2-7	TGTGCCAGCAGACACCGCTGGGAGGGGACCTACGAGCAGTACTTC	CASRHRWEGTYEQYF
.	.	TRBV14	TRBJ2-6	TGTGCCAGCAGCCATGGCCAGTTCTCTGGGGCCAACGTCCTGACTTTC	CASSHGQFSGANVLTF
.	TRBD1	TRBV5-1	TRBJ2-2	TGCGCCAGCAGCAAGGACAGGGTTAACACCGGGGAGCTGTTTTTT	CASSKDRVNTGELFF